The sequence of this TCR beta chain was determined in a study of technical replicates of blood from several donors (dated 2017 in TCRdb). The count of this clone is one. Which antigen it targets is not known. No base-level quality is on record; no much larger clone is a single base apart. Preparation of the library involved the immunoSEQ multiplex PCR assay. TCRdb carries this immuneACCESS record with in-frame sequences only. Its versions omit some clonotypes, under half of them owing to an unresolved V gene in the studies checked, with the rest unexplained. This sample gives around 60,000 clones in total; about 92% of them show up just once. The top ten constitute about 4.5% of the sample. Taken from the germline V gene, the CDR1 and CDR2 loops are MNHEY and SVGAGI. The CDR3 measures 15 amino acids from cysteine to phenylalanine. The DNA shown is the 45-base CDR3, in frame from base 1. The V end gives up 4 bases and the J end 4 bases, leaving 4 bases in the junction not matched to a gene.

The TCR comes from a human donor in good health. Some clones in this sample may be carry-over from other donors' samples. The chain couples TRBV6-5 to TRBJ2-5; the central 12 bases match TRBD2. Sequenced material: PBMCs. The nucleotides are TGTGCCAGCAGTTCTAGCGGGGGGGCGGGAGAGACCCAGTACTTC. Translated, this is CASSSSGGAGETQYF.